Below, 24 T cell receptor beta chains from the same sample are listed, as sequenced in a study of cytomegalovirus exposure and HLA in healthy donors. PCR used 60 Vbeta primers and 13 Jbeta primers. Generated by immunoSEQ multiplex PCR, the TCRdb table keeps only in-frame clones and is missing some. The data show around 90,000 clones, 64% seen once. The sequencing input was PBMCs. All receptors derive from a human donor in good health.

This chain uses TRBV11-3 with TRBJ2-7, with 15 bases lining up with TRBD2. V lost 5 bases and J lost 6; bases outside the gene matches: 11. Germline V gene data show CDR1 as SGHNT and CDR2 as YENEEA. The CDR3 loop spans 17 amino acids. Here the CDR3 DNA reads TGTGCCAGCAGCCGCGGACTAGCGGGGGGGCCAGGTGGCGAGCAGTACTTC. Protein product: CASSRGLAGGPGGEQYF.

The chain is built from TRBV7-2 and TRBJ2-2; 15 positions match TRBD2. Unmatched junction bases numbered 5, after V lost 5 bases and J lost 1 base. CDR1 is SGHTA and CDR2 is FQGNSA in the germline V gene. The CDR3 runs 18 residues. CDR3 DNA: TGTGCCAGCAGCCTCGCGGGACTAGCGGGGGGGAACACCGGGGAGCTGTTTTTT. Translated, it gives CASSLAGLAGGNTGELFF.

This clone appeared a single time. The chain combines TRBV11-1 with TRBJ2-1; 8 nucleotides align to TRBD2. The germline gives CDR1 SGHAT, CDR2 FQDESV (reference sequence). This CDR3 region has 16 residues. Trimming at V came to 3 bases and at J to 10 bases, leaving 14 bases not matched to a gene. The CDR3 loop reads CASSFGRGALRGEQFF. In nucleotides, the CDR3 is TGTGCCAGCAGCTTTGGGCGGGGGGCCCTCCGCGGGGAGCAGTTCTTC.

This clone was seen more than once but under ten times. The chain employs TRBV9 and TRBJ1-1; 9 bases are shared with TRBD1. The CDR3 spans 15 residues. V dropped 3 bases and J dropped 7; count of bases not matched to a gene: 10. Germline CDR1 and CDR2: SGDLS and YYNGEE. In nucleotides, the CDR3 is TGTGCCAGCAGCGATATAGGGACAGGGTCTTTTGAAGCTTTCTTT. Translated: CASSDIGTGSFEAFF.

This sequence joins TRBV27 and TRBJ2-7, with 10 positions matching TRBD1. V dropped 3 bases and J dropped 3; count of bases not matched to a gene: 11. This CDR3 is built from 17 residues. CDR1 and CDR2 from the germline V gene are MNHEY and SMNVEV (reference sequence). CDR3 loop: CASSFSARTGGGYEQYF. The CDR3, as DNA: TGTGCCAGCAGTTTTTCTGCCCGGACAGGGGGGGGCTACGAGCAGTACTTC.

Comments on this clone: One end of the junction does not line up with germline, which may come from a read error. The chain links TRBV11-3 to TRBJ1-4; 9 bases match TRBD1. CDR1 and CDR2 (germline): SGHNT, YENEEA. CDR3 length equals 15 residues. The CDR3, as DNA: TGTGCCAGAAGCTCTCGGGGGGGGACAGGGAAAAAACTGTTTTTT. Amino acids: CARSSRGGTGKKLFF. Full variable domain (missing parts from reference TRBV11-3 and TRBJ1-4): EAGVVQSPRYKIIEKKQPVAFWCNPISGHNTLYWYLQNLGQGPELLIRYENEEAVDDSQLPKDRFSAERLKGVDSTLKIQPAELGDSAVYLCARSSRGGTGKKLFFGSGTQLSVL.

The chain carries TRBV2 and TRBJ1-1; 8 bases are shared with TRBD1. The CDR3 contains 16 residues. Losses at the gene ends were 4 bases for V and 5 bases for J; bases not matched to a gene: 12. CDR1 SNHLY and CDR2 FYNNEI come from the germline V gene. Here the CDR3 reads CASSVRVDRGLTEAFF. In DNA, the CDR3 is TGTGCCAGCAGTGTGAGGGTTGACAGGGGACTTACTGAAGCTTTCTTT.

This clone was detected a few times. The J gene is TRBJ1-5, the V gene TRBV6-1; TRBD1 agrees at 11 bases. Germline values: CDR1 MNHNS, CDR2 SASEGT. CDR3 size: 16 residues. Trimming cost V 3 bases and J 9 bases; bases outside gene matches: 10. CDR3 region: CASSDRTGGLMPPQHF. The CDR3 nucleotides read TGTGCCAGCAGTGACCGGACAGGGGGCCTAATGCCGCCCCAGCATTTT.

The CDR3 region has the DNA TGTGCCAGCGGGACTAGCGGTGGGGAGCTGTTTTTT. Residues: CASGTSGGELFF. The chain has TRBV6-6 and TRBJ2-2; 11 nucleotides align to TRBD2. There are 12 residues in the CDR3. Losses at the gene ends were 8 bases for V and 8 bases for J; bases not matched to a gene: 1. From germline, CDR1 is MNHNY and CDR2 SVGAGI (reference sequence).

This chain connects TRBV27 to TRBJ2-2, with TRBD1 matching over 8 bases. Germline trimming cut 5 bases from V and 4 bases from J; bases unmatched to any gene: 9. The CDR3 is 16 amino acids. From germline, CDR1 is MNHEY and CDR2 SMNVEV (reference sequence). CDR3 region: CASSASGGRGTGELFF. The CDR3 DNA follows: TGTGCCAGCAGTGCCTCAGGGGGCCGCGGCACCGGGGAGCTGTTTTTT.

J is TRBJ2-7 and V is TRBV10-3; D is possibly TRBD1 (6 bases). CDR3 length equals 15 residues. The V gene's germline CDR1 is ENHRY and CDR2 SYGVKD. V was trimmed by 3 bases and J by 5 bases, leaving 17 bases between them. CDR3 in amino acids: CAISENRVSGDEQYF. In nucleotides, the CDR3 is TGTGCCATCAGTGAAAACAGGGTATCCGGGGACGAGCAGTACTTC.

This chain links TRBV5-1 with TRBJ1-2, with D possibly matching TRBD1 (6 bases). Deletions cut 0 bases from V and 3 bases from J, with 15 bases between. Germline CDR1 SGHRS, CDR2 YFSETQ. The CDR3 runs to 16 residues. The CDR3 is CASSLAGASGDYGYTF. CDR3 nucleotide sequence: TGCGCCAGCAGCTTGGCCGGCGCGTCAGGGGACTATGGCTACACCTTC.

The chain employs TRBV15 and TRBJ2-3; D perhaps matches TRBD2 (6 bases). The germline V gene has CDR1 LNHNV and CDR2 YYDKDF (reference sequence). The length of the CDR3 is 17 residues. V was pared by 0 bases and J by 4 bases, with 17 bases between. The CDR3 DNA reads TGTGCCACCAGCAGAGATCAAGCGGGCCCGGGATCAGATACGCAGTATTTT. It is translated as CATSRDQAGPGSDTQYF.

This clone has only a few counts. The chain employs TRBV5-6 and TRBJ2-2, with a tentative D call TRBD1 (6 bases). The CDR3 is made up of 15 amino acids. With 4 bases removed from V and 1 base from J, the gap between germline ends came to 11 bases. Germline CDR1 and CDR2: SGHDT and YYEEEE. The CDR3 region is CASSRGTRNTGELFF. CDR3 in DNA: TGTGCCAGCAGCAGGGGGACCCGGAACACCGGGGAGCTGTTTTTT.

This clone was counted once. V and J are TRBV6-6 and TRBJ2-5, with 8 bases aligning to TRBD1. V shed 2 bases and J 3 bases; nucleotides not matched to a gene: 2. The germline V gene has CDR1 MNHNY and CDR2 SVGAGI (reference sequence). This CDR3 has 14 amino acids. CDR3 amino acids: CASSYPTGEETQYF. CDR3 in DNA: TGTGCCAGCAGTTACCCGACAGGGGAAGAGACCCAGTACTTC.

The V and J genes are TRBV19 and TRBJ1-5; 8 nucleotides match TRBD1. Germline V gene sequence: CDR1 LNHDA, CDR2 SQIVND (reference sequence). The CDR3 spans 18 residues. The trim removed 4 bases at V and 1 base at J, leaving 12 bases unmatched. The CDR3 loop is CASSTIGQGGLSNQPQHF. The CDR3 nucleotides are TGTGCCAGTAGTACAATCGGACAGGGAGGTCTGAGCAATCAGCCCCAGCATTTT. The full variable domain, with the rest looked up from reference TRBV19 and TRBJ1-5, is DGGITQSPKYLFRKEGQNVTLSCEQNLNHDAMYWYRQDPGQGLRLIYYSQIVNDFQKGDIAEGYSVSREKKESFPLTVTSAQKNPTAFYLCASSTIGQGGLSNQPQHFGDGTRLSIL.

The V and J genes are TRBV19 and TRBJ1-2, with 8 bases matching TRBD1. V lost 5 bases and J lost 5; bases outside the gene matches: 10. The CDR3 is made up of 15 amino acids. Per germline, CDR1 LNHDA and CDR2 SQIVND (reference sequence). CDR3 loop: CASSVGTGGGYGYTF. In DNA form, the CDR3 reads TGTGCCAGTAGTGTCGGGACAGGTGGAGGGTATGGCTACACCTTC. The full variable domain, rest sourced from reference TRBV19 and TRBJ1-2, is DGGITQSPKYLFRKEGQNVTLSCEQNLNHDAMYWYRQDPGQGLRLIYYSQIVNDFQKGDIAEGYSVSREKKESFPLTVTSAQKNPTAFYLCASSVGTGGGYGYTFGSGTRLTVV.

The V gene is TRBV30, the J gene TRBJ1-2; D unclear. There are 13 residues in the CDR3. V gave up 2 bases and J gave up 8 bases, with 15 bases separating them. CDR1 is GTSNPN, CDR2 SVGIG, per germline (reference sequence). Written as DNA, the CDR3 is TGTGCCTGGAGTACATTAAACTCAGGAGGCTACACCTTC. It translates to CAWSTLNSGGYTF.

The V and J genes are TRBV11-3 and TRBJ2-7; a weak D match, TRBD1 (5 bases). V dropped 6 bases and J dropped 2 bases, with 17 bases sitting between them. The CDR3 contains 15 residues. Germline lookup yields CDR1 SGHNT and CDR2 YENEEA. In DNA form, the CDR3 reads TGTGCCAGCAGTCTCCGAAGGGGTCGGACCTACGAGCAGTACTTC. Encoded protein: CASSLRRGRTYEQYF.

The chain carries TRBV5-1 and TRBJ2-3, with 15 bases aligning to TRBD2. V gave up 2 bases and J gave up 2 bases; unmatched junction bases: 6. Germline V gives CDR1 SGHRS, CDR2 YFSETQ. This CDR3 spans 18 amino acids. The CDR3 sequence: CASSFRGLAGGITDTQYF. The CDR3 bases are TGCGCCAGCAGCTTTAGGGGACTAGCGGGGGGAATCACAGATACGCAGTATTTT. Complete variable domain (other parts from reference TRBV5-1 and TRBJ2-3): KAGVTQTPRYLIKTRGQQVTLSCSPISGHRSVSWYQQTPGQGLQFLFEYFSETQRNKGNFPGRFSGRQFSNSRSEMNVSTLELGDSALYLCASSFRGLAGGITDTQYFGPGTRLTVL.

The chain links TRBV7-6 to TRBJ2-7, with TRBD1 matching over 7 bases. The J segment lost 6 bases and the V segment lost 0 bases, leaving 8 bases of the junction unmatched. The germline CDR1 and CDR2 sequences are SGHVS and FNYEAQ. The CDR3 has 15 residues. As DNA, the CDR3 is TGTGCCAGCAGCTTAGCGAGCCAGGGGGTAGGCGAGCAGTACTTC. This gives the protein CASSLASQGVGEQYF. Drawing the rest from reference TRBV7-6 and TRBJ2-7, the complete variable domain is GAGVSQSPRYKVTKRGQDVALRCDPISGHVSLYWYRQALGQGPEFLTYFNYEAQQDKSGLPNDRFSAERPEGSISTLTIQRTEQRDSAMYRCASSLASQGVGEQYFGPGTRLTVT.

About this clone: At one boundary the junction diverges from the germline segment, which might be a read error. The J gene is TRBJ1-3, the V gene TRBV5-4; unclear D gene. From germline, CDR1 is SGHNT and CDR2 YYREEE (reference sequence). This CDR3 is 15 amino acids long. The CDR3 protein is CASSLESSSGDTIYF. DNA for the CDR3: TGTGCCAGCAGCTTGGAGTCCAGCTCTGGAGACACCATATATTTT.

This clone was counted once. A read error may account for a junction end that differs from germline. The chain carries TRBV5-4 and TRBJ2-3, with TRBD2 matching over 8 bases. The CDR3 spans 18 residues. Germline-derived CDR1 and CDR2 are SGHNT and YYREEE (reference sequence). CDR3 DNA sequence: TGTGCCAGCACCTTGAATCCGAGCGGGGGTATTAACACAGATACGCAGTATTTT. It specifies CASTLNPSGGINTDTQYF.

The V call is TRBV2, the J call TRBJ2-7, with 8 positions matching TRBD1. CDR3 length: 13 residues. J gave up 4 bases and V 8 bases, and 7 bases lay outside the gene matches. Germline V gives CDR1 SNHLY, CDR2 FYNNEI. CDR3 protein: CASETGGFYEQYF. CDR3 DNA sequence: TGTGCCAGCGAAACAGGGGGTTTTTACGAGCAGTACTTC.